The rows below give T cell receptor beta chains drawn from one sample of a study of shared clonotypes between healthy human individuals. Generated by immunoSEQ multiplex PCR, the TCRdb table keeps only in-frame clones and is missing some. Among some 680,000 clones, 73% were seen once, and the ten largest hold around 2%. The sequencing sample was made of memory CD4+ T cells sorted from blood. The receptors stem from a woman aged 25 to 39 in good health. Each CDR3 is given with its conserved first and last residue. A D gene is named only where the DNA matches it firmly. Where a row states a size, it is once, few, many or the class of an expanded clone; other rows omit it.

d_gene | abundance | j_gene | v_gene | CDR3aa | CDR3nt
NA | NA | TRBJ2-3 | TRBV5-1 | CASSPGVQDTQYF | TGCGCCAGCAGCCCTGGGGTACAGGATACGCAGTATTTT
NA | NA | TRBJ1-5 | TRBV30 | CAWSEGHNQPQHF | TGTGCCTGGAGTGAGGGACACAATCAGCCCCAGCATTTT
NA | once | TRBJ2-3 | TRBV2 | CASSLRTAFPDTQYF | TGTGCCAGCAGCCTTAGGACGGCCTTCCCCGATACGCAGTATTTT
TRBD2 | NA | TRBJ2-3 | TRBV25-1 | CASSEWGLAGVTQYF | TGTGCCAGCAGTGAATGGGGACTAGCGGGAGTTACGCAGTATTTT
TRBD2 | NA | TRBJ2-2 | TRBV29-1 | CSFSTGTSGITGELFF | TGCAGCTTCTCCACAGGGACTAGCGGTATCACCGGGGAGCTGTTTTTT
NA | NA | TRBJ2-2 | TRBV29-1 | CSGSLNTGELFF | TGCAGCGGGAGCCTGAACACCGGGGAGCTGTTTTTT
TRBD1 | NA | TRBJ1-4 | TRBV28 | CASSFPTGGSEKLFF | TGTGCCAGCAGTTTCCCGACAGGGGGAAGTGAAAAACTGTTTTTT
NA | NA | TRBJ1-5 | TRBV6-5 | CASSPSGKSNQPQHF | TGTGCCAGCAGCCCATCTGGAAAGAGCAATCAGCCCCAGCATTTT
NA | once | TRBJ2-5 | TRBV27 | CASSLSGGRQETQYF | TGTGCCAGCAGTTTATCGGGCGGCAGACAAGAGACCCAGTACTTC
NA | NA | TRBJ2-1 | TRBV19 | CASSIQGYNEQFF | TGTGCCAGTAGTATACAAGGGTACAATGAGCAGTTCTTC
NA | NA | TRBJ1-5 | TRBV10-3 | CAISESANQPQHF | TGTGCCATCAGTGAGTCGGCAAATCAGCCCCAGCATTTT
TRBD1 | NA | TRBJ2-2 | TRBV4-1 | CASSQAPPGTGYTGELFF | TGCGCCAGCAGCCAAGCTCCACCGGGGACAGGGTACACCGGGGAGCTGTTTTTT
NA | NA | TRBJ1-1 | TRBV28 | CASRELAGATEAFF | TGTGCCAGCAGGGAACTGGCGGGTGCCACTGAAGCTTTCTTT
NA | NA | TRBJ1-2 | TRBV5-4 | CASSLAVSGAQGGYTF | TGTGCCAGCAGCTTGGCCGTGTCAGGGGCGCAGGGTGGCTACACCTTC
NA | NA | TRBJ2-3 | TRBV4-1 | CASSQDPVSLDTQYF | TGCGCCAGCAGCCAAGATCCCGTTAGTTTAGATACGCAGTATTTT